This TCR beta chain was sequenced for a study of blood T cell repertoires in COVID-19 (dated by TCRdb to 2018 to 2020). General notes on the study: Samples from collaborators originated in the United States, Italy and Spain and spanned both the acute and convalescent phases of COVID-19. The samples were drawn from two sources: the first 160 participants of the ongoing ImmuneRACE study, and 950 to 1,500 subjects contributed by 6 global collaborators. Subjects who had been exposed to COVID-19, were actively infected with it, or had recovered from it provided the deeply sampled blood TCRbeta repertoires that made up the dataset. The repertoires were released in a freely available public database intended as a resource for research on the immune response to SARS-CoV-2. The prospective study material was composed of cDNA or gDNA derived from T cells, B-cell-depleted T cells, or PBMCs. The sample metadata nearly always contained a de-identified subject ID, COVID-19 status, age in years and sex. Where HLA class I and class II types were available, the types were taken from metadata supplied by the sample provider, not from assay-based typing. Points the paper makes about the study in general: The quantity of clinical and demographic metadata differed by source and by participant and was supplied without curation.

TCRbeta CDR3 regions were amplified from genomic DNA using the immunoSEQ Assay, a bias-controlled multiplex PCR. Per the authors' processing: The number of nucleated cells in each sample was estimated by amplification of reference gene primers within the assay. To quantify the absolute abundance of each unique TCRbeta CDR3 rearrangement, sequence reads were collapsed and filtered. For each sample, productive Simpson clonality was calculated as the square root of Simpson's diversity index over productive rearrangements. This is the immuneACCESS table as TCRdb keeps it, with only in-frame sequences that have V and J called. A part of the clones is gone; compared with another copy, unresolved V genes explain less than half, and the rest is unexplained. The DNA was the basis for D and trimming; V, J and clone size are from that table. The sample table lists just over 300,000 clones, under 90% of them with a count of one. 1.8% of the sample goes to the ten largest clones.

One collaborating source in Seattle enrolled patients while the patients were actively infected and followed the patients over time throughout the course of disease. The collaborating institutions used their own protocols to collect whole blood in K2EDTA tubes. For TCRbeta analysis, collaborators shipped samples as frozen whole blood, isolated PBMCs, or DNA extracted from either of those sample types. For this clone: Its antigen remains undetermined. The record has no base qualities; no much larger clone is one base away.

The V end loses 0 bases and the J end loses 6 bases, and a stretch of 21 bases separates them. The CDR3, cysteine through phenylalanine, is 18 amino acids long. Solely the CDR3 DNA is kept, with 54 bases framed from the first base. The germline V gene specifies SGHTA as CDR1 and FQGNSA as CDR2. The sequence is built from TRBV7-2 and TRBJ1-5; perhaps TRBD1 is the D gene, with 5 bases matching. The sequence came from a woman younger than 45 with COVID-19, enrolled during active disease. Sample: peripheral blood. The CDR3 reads CASSLAGEGIGASQPQHF. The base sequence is TGTGCCAGCAGCTTAGCTGGGGAGGGGATCGGGGCAAGTCAGCCCCAGCATTTT.